This T cell receptor (beta chain) was observed in a study of OX40 agonist ivuxolimab in advanced cancers. Study information: All patients had ivuxolimab intravenously every 2 weeks at 0.01 to 10 mg/kg.

The assay was immunoSEQ multiplex PCR, and TCRdb's table has in-frame clones only and misses some. This sample has 65,000 to 95,000 clones, with about 90% found just once. The CDR3 is made up of 14 amino acids. The germline gives CDR1 MGHRA, CDR2 YSYEKL. The V and J ends lost 4 bases and 5 bases, in that order; junction bases with no gene match: 7. This specimen consisted of CD4+ or CD8+ T cells sorted from blood, obtained in a trial of the OX40 agonist ivuxolimab. The receptor comes from an adult with an advanced solid tumor such as melanoma, head and neck, liver or kidney cancer. The genes are TRBV4-1 and TRBJ2-7, with 8 bases identical to TRBD1. The CDR3 spells CASSPGQGAHEQYF. CDR3 DNA: TGCGCCAGCAGCCCGGGCCAGGGGGCCCACGAGCAGTACTTC.